One sample yielded the 7 T cell receptor beta chains listed below, sequenced in a study of neoadjuvant anti-PD-1 for oral cavity cancer. Profiled with immunoSEQ multiplex PCR; TCRdb holds only in-frame clones, not every one. Among over 80,000 clones listed, roughly four fifths were seen once. The specimen comprised PBMCs, sampled before nivolumab (anti-PD-1) treatment. The receptors derive from a person between 40 and 85 years old with oral cavity squamous cell carcinoma.

This rearrangement joins TRBV11-2 to TRBJ2-3; the match to TRBD2 covers 7 bases. The germline V gene encodes CDR1 SGHAT and CDR2 FQNNGV. Unmatched junction bases numbered 15, after V lost 2 bases and J lost 7 bases. The CDR3 consists of 17 residues. CDR3 residues: CASSLRSGDYQTYTQYF. CDR3 coding DNA: TGTGCCAGCAGCTTAAGGTCGGGGGACTATCAAACCTATACGCAGTATTTT.

The V call is TRBV27, the J call TRBJ1-1, with D hard to call. V lost 2 bases, J lost 7 bases, and 11 bases lay in between. This CDR3 is built from 13 residues. Germline CDR1 is MNHEY and CDR2 is SMNVEV (reference sequence). CDR3 nucleotide sequence: TGTGCCAGCAGTTTAAGAGGCGTGGGTGAAGCTTTCTTT. Its protein is CASSLRGVGEAFF.

This clone turned up a few times. V is TRBV28 and J is TRBJ2-1, with D maybe TRBD2 (6 bases). This CDR3 region has 15 residues. The germline V gene has CDR1 MDHEN and CDR2 SYDVKM. Trimming pared 3 bases from V and 4 bases from J, leaving 13 bases between. Here the CDR3 DNA reads TGTGCCAGCAGTTTCCCGGGACTTTCGTACAATGAGCAGTTCTTC. Translation: CASSFPGLSYNEQFF.

In its sample, this clone was seen many times. The J gene is TRBJ2-6, the V gene TRBV19, with D perhaps given as TRBD1 or TRBD2 (6 bases each). There are 16 residues in the CDR3. Between the trimmed V and J ends, which lost 6 bases and 2 bases, there was a span of 14 bases. Germline CDR1 reads LNHDA; CDR2 reads SQIVND (reference sequence). The CDR3: CASRNTGRTGANVLTF. The CDR3 bases are TGTGCCAGTAGAAATACAGGGAGGACTGGGGCCAACGTCCTGACTTTC.

The rearrangement links TRBV7-8 to TRBJ2-6, with 7 bases lining up with TRBD2. The CDR3 loop spans 16 amino acids. CDR1 and CDR2 (germline): SGHVS, FQNEAQ. With 6 bases clipped from V and 4 bases from J, the junction kept 9 bases outside the gene matches. The CDR3 protein is CASRVTGGVGANVLTF. The CDR3 DNA reads TGTGCCAGCAGAGTGACTGGGGGGGTAGGGGCCAACGTCCTGACTTTC. The whole variable domain, remainder taken from reference TRBV7-8 and TRBJ2-6, is GAGVSQSPRYKVAKRGQDVALRCDPISGHVSLFWYQQALGQGPEFLTYFQNEAQLDKSGLPSDRFFAERPEGSVSTLKIQRTQQEDSAVYLCASRVTGGVGANVLTFGAGSRLTVL.

The V gene is TRBV27, the J gene TRBJ1-1; 11 positions agree with TRBD1. The germline CDR1 and CDR2 sequences are MNHEY and SMNVEV (reference sequence). The CDR3 contains 18 residues. V gave up 5 bases and J gave up 4 bases; unmatched junction bases: 15. The CDR3 DNA follows: TGTGCCAGCAGTCCCGACTGGGACAGGGGGGGGCTGGGCACTGAAGCTTTCTTT. Amino acids: CASSPDWDRGGLGTEAFF.

The chain combines TRBV7-9 with TRBJ2-3; 8 positions agree with TRBD1. With 3 bases clipped from V and 5 bases from J, the junction kept 4 bases outside the gene matches. The CDR3 totals 14 residues. Germline V gene sequence: CDR1 SEHNR, CDR2 FQNEAQ (reference sequence). CDR3 DNA: TGTGCCAGCAGCTTGGGACAGGTGAAAGATACGCAGTATTTT. This sequence encodes CASSLGQVKDTQYF.